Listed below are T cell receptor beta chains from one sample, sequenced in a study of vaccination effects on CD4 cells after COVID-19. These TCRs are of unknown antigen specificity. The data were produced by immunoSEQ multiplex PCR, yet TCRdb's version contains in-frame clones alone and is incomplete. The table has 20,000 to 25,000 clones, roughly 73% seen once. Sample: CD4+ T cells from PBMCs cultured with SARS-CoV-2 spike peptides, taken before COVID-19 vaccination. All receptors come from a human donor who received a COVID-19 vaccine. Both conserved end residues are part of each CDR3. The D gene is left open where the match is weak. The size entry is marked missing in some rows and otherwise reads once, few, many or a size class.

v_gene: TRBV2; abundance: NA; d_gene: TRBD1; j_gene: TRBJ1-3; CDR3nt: TGTGCCAGCAGGGGACAGGGGGCTGGAAACACCATATATTTT; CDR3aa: CASRGQGAGNTIYF
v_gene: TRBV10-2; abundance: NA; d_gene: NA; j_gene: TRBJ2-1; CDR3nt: TGCGCCAGCAGTGAGGGTTTCGAGCAGTTCTTC; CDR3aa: CASSEGFEQFF
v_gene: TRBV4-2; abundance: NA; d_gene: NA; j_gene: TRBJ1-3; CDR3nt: TGTGCCAGCAGTTCCACCGGGACTTCGAGCTCTGGAAACACCATATATTTT; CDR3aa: CASSSTGTSSSGNTIYF
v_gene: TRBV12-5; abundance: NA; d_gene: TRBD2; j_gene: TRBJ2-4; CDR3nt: TGTGCTAGTGGTTTATACCCTCGCGGGGGGTACAAAAACATTCAGTACTTC; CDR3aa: CASGLYPRGGYKNIQYF
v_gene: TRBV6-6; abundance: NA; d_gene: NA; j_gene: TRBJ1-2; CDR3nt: TGTGCCAGCAGTCAGGGGCGGGGGGCTAGCTATGGCTACACCTTC; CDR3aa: CASSQGRGASYGYTF
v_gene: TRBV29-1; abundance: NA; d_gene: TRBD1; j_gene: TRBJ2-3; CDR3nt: TGCAGCGCCTCGTCCGGGACAGGGGCCGATACGCAGTATTTT; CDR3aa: CSASSGTGADTQYF
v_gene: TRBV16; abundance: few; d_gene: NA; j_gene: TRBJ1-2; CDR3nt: TGTGCCAGCAGCCAATTGAGGGGGAAGGACTATGGCTACACCTTC; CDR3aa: CASSQLRGKDYGYTF
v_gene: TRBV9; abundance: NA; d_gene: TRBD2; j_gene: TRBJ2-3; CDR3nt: TGTGCCAGCAGCACCAGGACTAGCGGGGTTACGGCAGATACGCAGTATTTT; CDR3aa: CASSTRTSGVTADTQYF
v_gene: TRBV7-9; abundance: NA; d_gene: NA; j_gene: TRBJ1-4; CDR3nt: TGTGCCAGCAGCTTAGCGCCCCCAGGGCGAAATGAAAAACTGTTTTTT; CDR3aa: CASSLAPPGRNEKLFF
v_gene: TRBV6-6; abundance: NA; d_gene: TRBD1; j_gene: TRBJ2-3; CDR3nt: TGTGCCAGCAGTTACTTAGGACAGGGGACAGATACGCAGTATTTT; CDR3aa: CASSYLGQGTDTQYF
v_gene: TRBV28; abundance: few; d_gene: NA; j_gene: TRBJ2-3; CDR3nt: TGTGCCAGCAGTTCTCCCGGGAGTGCAGATACGCAGTATTTT; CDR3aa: CASSSPGSADTQYF
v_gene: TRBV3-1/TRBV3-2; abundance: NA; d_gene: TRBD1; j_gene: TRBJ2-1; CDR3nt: TGTGCCAGCAGCCAGAACAGGGGGCGTTCCTCCTACAATGAGCAGTTCTTC; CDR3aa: CASSQNRGRSSYNEQFF
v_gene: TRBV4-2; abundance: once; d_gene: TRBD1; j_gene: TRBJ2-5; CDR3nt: TGTGCCAGCAGCCAAACCGGGACAGGGGGCTTGGAGACCCAGTACTTC; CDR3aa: CASSQTGTGGLETQYF
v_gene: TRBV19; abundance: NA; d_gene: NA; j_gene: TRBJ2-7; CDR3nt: TGTGCCAGTAGTATAGCCACCATGGGGTCCTACGAGCAGTACTTC; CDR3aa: CASSIATMGSYEQYF
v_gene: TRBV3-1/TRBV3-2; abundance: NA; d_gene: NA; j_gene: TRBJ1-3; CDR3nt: TGTGCCAGCAGCCAAGTTAACTTTTACTCTGGAAACACCATATATTTT; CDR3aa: CASSQVNFYSGNTIYF
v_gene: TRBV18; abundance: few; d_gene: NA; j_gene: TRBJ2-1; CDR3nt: TGTGCCAGCTCACCACGCAGGGCCGATGAGCAGTTCTTC; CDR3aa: CASSPRRADEQFF
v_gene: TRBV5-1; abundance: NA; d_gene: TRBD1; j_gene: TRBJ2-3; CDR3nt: TGCGCCAGCAGCACCGGACAGGGGGCAGATACGCAGTATTTT; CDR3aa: CASSTGQGADTQYF
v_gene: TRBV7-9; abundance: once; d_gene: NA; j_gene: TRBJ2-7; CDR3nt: TGTGCCAGCCCCGGGGGTAGAGGGGGAAAGGTAGGCAACGAGCAGTACTTC; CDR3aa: CASPGGRGGKVGNEQYF
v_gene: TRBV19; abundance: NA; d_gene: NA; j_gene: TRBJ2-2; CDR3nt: TGTGCCAGTAGTATCCCCCGACGTAACACCGGGGAGCTGTTTTTT; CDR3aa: CASSIPRRNTGELFF
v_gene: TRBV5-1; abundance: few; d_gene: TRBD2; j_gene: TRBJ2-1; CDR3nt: TGCGCCAGCAGCCTCGCGACTAGCGGGGGGCAGTGGTCCTACAATGAGCAGTTCTTC; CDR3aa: CASSLATSGGQWSYNEQFF
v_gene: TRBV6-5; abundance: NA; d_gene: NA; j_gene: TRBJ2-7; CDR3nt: TGTGCCAGCAGCTGGACAGCCTACGAGCAGTACTTC; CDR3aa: CASSWTAYEQYF
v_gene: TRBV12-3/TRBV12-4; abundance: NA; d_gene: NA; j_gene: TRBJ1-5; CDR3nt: TGTGCCAGCAGTAGGCTGGACATCCCCCAGCATTTT; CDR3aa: CASSRLDIPQHF
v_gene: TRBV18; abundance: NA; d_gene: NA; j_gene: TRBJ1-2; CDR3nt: TGTGCCAGCTCACCTGACGGGGCCTATGGCTACACCTTC; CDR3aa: CASSPDGAYGYTF
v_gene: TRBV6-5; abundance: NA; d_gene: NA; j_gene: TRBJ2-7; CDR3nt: TGTGCCAGCAGTTACTCGGGAAGATCCTACGAGCAGTACTTC; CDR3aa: CASSYSGRSYEQYF
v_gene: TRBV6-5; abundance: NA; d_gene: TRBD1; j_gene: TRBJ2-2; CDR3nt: TGTGCCAGCAGAAAGGGGACAGGGAGAATCGGGGAGCTGTTTTTT; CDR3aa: CASRKGTGRIGELFF
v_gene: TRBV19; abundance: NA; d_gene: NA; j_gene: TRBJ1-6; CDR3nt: TGTGCCAGTAGTATAGCGGGGACACGGAATTCACCCCTCCACTTT; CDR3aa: CASSIAGTRNSPLHF
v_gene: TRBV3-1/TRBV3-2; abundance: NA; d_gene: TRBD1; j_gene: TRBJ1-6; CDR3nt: TGTGCCAGCAGCCCCCCGACAGGGACGGGGAATTCACCCCTCCACTTT; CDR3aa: CASSPPTGTGNSPLHF
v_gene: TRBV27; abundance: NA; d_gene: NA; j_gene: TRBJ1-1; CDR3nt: TGTGCCAGCGGGCTACTGGGGGCCGGGGCTTTCTTT; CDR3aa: CASGLLGAGAFF
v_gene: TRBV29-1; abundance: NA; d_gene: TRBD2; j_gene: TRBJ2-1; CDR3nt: TGCAGCGTTGGGGGGACTAGCATCTTCAATGAGCAGTTCTTC; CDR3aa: CSVGGTSIFNEQFF
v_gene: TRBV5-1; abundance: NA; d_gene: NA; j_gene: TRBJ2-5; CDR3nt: TGCGCCAGCAGCCTCCACCTGGAGACCCAGTACTTC; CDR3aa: CASSLHLETQYF
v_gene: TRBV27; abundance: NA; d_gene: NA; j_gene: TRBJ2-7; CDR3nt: TGTGCCAGCAGTTTTTTTGGGACACCCTACGAGCAGTACTTC; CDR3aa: CASSFFGTPYEQYF
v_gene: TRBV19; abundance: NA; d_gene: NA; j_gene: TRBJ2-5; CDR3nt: TGTGCCAGTAGTATCTCAAACCAAGAGACCCAGTACTTC; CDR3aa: CASSISNQETQYF